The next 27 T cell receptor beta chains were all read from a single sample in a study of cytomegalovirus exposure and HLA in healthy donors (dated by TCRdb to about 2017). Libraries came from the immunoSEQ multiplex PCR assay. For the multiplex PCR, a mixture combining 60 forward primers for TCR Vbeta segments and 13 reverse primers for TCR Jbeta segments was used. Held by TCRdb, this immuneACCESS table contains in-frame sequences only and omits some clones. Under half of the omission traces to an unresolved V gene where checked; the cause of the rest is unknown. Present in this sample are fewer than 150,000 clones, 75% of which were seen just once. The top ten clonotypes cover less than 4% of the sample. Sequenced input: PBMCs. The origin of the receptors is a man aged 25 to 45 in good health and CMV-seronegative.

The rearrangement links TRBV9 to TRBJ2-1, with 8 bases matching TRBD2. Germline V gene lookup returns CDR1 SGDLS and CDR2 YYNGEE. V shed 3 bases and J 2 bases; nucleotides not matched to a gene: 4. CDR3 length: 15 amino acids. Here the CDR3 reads CASSAGLVAYNEQFF. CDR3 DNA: TGTGCCAGCAGCGCGGGACTAGTCGCCTACAATGAGCAGTTCTTC.

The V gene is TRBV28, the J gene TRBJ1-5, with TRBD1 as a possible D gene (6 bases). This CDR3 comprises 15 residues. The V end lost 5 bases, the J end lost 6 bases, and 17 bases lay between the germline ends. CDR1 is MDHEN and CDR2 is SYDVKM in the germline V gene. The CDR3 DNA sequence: TGTGCCAGCAGTATCCCTTCAGGGGTGGGTCAGCCCCAGCATTTT. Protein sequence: CASSIPSGVGQPQHF.

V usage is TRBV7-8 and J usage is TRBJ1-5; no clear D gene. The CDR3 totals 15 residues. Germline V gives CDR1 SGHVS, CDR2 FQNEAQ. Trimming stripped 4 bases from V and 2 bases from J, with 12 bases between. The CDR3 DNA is TGTGCCAGCAGCTCCTTAGGAGGCGGCAATCAGCCCCAGCATTTT. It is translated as CASSSLGGGNQPQHF.

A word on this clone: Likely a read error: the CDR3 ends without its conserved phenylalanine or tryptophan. The CDR3 bases are TGTGCCAGAAGCTTGGGACAGGCCTACGAGCAGTACTTA. This sequence encodes CARSLGQAYEQYL. This chain joins TRBV7-8 and TRBJ2-7, with 8 bases that match TRBD1. The CDR3 has 13 residues. Per the germline V gene, CDR1 is SGHVS and CDR2 is FQNEAQ.

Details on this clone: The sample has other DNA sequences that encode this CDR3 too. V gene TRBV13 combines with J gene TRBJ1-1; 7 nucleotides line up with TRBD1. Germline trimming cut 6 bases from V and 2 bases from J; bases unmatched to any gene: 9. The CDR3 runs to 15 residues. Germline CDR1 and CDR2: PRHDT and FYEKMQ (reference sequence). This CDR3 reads CASRWKGARNTEAFF. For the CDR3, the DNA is TGTGCCAGCAGATGGAAGGGGGCCAGAAACACTGAAGCTTTCTTT.

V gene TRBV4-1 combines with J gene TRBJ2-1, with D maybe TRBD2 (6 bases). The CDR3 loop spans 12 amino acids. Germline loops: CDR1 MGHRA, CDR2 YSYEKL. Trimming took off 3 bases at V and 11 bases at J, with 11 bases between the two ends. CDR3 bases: TGCGCCAGCAGCCAGGGGGGACCTCAGCAGTTCTTC. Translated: CASSQGGPQQFF.

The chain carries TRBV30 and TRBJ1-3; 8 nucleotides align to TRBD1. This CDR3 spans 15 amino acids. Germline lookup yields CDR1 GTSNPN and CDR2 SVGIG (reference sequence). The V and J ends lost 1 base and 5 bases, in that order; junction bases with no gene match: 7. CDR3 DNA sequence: TGTGCCTGGAGTGGGATCAGACAGGGGCGAAACACCATATATTTT. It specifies CAWSGIRQGRNTIYF.

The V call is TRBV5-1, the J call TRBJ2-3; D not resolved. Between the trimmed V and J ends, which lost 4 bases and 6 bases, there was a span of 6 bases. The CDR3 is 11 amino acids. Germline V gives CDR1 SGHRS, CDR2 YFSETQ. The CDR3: CASSPSDTQYF. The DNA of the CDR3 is TGCGCCAGCAGCCCCTCGGATACGCAGTATTTT.

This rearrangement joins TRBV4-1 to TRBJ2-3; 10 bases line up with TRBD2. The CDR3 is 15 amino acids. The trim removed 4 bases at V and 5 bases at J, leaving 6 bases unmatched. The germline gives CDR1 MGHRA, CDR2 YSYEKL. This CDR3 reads CASSLLAGEIDTQYF. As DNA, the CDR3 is TGCGCCAGCAGCCTCCTAGCGGGAGAAATAGATACGCAGTATTTT.

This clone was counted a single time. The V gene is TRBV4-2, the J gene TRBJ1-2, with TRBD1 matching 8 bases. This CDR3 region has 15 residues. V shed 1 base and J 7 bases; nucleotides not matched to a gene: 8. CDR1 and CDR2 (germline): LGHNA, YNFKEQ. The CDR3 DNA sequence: TGTGCCAGCAGCCAAGGCCGGGACAGGAACACTGGCTACACCTTC. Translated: CASSQGRDRNTGYTF.

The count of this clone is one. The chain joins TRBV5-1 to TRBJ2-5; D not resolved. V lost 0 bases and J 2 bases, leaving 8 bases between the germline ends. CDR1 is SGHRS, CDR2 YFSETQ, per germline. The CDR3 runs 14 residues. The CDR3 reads CASSLASRQETQYF. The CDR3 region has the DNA TGCGCCAGCAGCTTGGCGAGCCGTCAAGAGACCCAGTACTTC.

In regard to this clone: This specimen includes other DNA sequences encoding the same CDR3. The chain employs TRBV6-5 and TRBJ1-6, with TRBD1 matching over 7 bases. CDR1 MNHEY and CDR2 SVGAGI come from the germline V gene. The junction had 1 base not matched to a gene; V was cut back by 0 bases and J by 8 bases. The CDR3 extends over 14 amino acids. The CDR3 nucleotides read TGTGCCAGCAGTTACTCTACAGGGGATTCACCCCTCCACTTT. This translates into CASSYSTGDSPLHF.

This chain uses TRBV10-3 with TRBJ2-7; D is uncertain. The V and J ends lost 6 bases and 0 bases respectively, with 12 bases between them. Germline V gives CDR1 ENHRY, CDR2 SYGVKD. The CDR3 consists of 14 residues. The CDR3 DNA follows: TGTGCCATCAGACGAGAGATTAGCTCCTACGAGCAGTACTTC. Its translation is CAIRREISSYEQYF.

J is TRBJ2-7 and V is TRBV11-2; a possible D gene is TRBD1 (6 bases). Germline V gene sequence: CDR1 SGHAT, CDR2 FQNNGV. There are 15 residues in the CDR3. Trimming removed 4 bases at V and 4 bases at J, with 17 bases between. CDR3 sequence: CASSSTGTRRYEQYF. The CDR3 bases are TGTGCCAGCAGCTCCACCGGGACAAGGAGGTACGAGCAGTACTTC.

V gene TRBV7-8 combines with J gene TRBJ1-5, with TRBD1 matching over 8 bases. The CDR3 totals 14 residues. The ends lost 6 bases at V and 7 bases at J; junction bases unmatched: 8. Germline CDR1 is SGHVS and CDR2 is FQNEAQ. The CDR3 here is CASRADRGWQPQHF. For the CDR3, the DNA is TGTGCCAGCAGGGCAGACAGGGGTTGGCAGCCCCAGCATTTT. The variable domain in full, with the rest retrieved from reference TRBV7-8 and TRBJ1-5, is GAGVSQSPRYKVAKRGQDVALRCDPISGHVSLFWYQQALGQGPEFLTYFQNEAQLDKSGLPSDRFFAERPEGSVSTLKIQRTQQEDSAVYLCASRADRGWQPQHFGDGTRLSIL.

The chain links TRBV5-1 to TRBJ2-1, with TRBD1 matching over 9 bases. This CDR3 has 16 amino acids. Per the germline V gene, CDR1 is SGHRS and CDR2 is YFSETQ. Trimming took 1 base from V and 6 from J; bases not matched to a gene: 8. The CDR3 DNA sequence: TGCGCCAGCAGCTTGTCATATGGGACAGGGCGCAATGAGCAGTTCTTC. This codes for CASSLSYGTGRNEQFF.

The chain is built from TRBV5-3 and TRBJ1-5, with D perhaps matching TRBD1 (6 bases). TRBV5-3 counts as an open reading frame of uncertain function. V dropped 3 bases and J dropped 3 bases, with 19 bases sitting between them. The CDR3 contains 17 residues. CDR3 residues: CARSSRGGRPLNQPQHF. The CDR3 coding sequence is TGTGCCAGAAGCTCTAGGGGGGGCAGACCCCTCAATCAGCCCCAGCATTTT.

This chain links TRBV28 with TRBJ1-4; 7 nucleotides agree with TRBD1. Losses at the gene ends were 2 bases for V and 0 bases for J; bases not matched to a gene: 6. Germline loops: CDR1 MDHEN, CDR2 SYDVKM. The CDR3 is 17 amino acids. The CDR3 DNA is TGTGCCAGCAGTTTACCAAGACAGGGAACAACTAATGAAAAACTGTTTTTT. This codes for CASSLPRQGTTNEKLFF.

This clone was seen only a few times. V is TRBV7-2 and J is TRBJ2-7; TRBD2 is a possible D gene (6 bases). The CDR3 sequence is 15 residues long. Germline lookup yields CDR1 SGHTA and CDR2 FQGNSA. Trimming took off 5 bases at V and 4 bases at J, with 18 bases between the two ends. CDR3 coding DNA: TGTGCCAGCAGCCCCCGTTCGGGAGCCGTTTACGAGCAGTACTTC. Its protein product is CASSPRSGAVYEQYF.

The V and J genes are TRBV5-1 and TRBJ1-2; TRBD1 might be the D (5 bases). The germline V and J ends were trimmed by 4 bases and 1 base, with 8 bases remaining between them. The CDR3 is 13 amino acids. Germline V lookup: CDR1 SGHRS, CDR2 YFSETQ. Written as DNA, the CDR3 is TGCGCCAGCAGCGCAGGGAATAACTATGGCTACACCTTC. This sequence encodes CASSAGNNYGYTF.

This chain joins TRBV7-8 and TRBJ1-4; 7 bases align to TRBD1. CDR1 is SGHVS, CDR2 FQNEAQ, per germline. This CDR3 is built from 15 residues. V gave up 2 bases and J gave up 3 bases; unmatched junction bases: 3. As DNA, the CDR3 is TGTGCCAGCAGCTTACGAGGGGGCTCTAATGAAAAACTGTTTTTT. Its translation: CASSLRGGSNEKLFF.

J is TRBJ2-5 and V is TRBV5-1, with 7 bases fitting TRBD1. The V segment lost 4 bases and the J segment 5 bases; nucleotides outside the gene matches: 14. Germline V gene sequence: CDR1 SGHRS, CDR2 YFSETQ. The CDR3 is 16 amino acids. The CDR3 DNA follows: TGCGCCAGCAGCCCCCCCCGAATGACAGGGAGCGAGACCCAGTACTTC. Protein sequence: CASSPPRMTGSETQYF. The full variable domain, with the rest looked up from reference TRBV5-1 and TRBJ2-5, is KAGVTQTPRYLIKTRGQQVTLSCSPISGHRSVSWYQQTPGQGLQFLFEYFSETQRNKGNFPGRFSGRQFSNSRSEMNVSTLELGDSALYLCASSPPRMTGSETQYFGPGTRLLVL.

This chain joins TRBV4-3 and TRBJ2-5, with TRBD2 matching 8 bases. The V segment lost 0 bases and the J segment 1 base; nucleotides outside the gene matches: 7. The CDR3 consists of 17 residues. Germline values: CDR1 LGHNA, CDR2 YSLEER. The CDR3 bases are TGCGCCAGCAGCCAAGATGTTGCAGCGGGGGCCCAAGAGACCCAGTACTTC. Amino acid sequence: CASSQDVAAGAQETQYF.

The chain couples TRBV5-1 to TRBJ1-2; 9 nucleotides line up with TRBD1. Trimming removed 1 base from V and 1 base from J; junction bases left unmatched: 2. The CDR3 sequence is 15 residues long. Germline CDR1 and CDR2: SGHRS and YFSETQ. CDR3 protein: CASSLMGQGNYGYTF. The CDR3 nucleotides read TGCGCCAGCAGCTTGATGGGACAGGGTAACTATGGCTACACCTTC.

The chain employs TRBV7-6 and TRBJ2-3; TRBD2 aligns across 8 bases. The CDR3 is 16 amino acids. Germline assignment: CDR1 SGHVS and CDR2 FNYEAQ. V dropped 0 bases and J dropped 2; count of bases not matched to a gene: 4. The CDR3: CASSLAGGAVTDTQYF. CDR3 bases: TGTGCCAGCAGCTTAGCCGGGGGGGCGGTCACAGATACGCAGTATTTT. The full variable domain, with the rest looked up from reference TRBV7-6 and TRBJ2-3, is GAGVSQSPRYKVTKRGQDVALRCDPISGHVSLYWYRQALGQGPEFLTYFNYEAQQDKSGLPNDRFSAERPEGSISTLTIQRTEQRDSAMYRCASSLAGGAVTDTQYFGPGTRLTVL.

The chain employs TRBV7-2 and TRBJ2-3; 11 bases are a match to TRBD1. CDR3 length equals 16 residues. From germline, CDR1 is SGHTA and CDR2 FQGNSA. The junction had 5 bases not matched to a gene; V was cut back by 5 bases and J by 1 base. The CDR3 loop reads CASSPGTGGGTDTQYF. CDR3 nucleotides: TGTGCCAGCAGCCCAGGGACAGGGGGGGGCACAGATACGCAGTATTTT. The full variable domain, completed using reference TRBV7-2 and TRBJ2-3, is GAGVSQSPSNKVTEKGKDVELRCDPISGHTALYWYRQSLGQGLEFLIYFQGNSAPDKSGLPSDRFSAERTGGSVSTLTIQRTQQEDSAVYLCASSPGTGGGTDTQYFGPGTRLTVL.

The CDR3 region is CASSLDGGGDTQYF. The CDR3 DNA follows: TGCGCCAGCAGCTTGGACGGGGGTGGGGATACGCAGTATTTT. V gene TRBV5-1 combines with J gene TRBJ2-3; D is perhaps TRBD2 (6 bases). Trimming took 0 bases from V and 6 from J, leaving 11 bases between them. CDR1 SGHRS and CDR2 YFSETQ come from the germline V gene. This CDR3 is built from 14 residues.